The 32 T cell receptor beta chains below come from one sample, sequenced in a study of blood T cell repertoires in COVID-19. Here immunoSEQ multiplex PCR was the method, and the copy in TCRdb shows in-frame clones only, minus some. Of 400,000 to 550,000 clones in the sample, around 89% were seen once. Specimen: peripheral blood. The receptor set was obtained from a young woman with acute or convalescent COVID-19.

This clone was counted a single time. The chain couples TRBV10-3 to TRBJ1-3; D call uncertain. Germline V CDR1 and CDR2: ENHRY, SYGVKD. This CDR3 has 13 amino acids. Trimming removed 11 bases from V and 4 bases from J, with 15 bases in between. CDR3 amino acids: CAYNNEAGNTIYF. DNA for the CDR3: TGTGCCTACAACAATGAGGCCGGAAACACCATATATTTT.

J is TRBJ2-1 and V is TRBV7-2; TRBD2 matches at 8 bases. The J segment lost 0 bases and the V segment lost 0 bases, leaving 13 bases of the junction unmatched. Germline CDR1 SGHTA, CDR2 FQGNSA. The CDR3 length is 20 residues. The DNA for the CDR3 is TGTGCCAGCAGCTTAGCGGGTGTGGCTAGCGGGCTAAGCTCCTACAATGAGCAGTTCTTC. The encoded protein is CASSLAGVASGLSSYNEQFF.

The rearrangement joins TRBV5-1 to TRBJ2-1; 10 bases agree with TRBD2. The V gene's germline CDR1 is SGHRS and CDR2 YFSETQ. This CDR3 region has 15 residues. The trim removed 2 bases at V and 6 bases at J, leaving 5 bases unmatched. The CDR3 nucleotides read TGCGCCAGCAGCTTCCTAGCGGGGGCGCGCAATGAGCAGTTCTTC. This gives the protein CASSFLAGARNEQFF.

This chain joins TRBV2 and TRBJ1-5; 7 positions match TRBD1. The V and J ends lost 6 bases and 6 bases, in that order; junction bases with no gene match: 11. Germline CDR1 and CDR2: SNHLY and FYNNEI. The CDR3 has 15 residues. The CDR3 is CASRSPGTVGQPQHF. The DNA for the CDR3 is TGTGCCAGCAGGTCGCCAGGGACAGTAGGTCAGCCCCAGCATTTT.

This clone was seen just once. V gene TRBV28 combines with J gene TRBJ1-6, with D possibly being TRBD1 (6 bases). Germline V gene sequence: CDR1 MDHEN, CDR2 SYDVKM. The CDR3 is made up of 17 amino acids. The ends were cut back, 5 bases at V and 6 bases at J, with 20 bases in the middle. CDR3 residues: CASSPTGSGGFNSPLHF. The CDR3, as DNA: TGTGCCAGCAGTCCGACAGGCTCTGGGGGCTTTAATTCACCCCTCCACTTT.

The V gene is TRBV30, the J gene TRBJ1-2; 7 bases map to TRBD1. The CDR3 runs 15 residues. V was clipped by 4 bases and J by 1 base; unmatched bases: 9. Germline V gives CDR1 GTSNPN, CDR2 SVGIG (reference sequence). The CDR3 loop is CAWTFGTVVNYGYTF. CDR3 DNA sequence: TGTGCCTGGACGTTTGGGACAGTAGTTAACTATGGCTACACCTTC.

This clone came up once. The rearrangement uses TRBV19 and TRBJ2-1, with 7 bases that match TRBD2. This CDR3 contains 15 residues. V was pared by 4 bases and J by 4 bases, with 7 bases of the junction left unmatched. Germline CDR1 is LNHDA and CDR2 is SQIVND (reference sequence). In DNA, the CDR3 is TGTGCCAGTAGTACTTGGGGGGGAACTTACAATGAGCAGTTCTTC. Translated: CASSTWGGTYNEQFF.

This rearrangement joins TRBV18 to TRBJ1-6; D may be TRBD1 (5 bases). CDR3 length: 16 residues. The germline V and J ends were trimmed by 3 bases and 4 bases, with 13 bases remaining between them. The V gene's germline CDR1 is KGHSH and CDR2 LQKENI. CDR3 in amino acids: CASSPSVGGYNSPLHF. In DNA form, the CDR3 reads TGTGCCAGCTCACCCTCCGTCGGGGGTTATAATTCACCCCTCCACTTT. Full variable domain (outside the CDR3, taken from reference TRBV18 and TRBJ1-6): NAGVMQNPRHLVRRRGQEARLRCSPMKGHSHVYWYRQLPEEGLKFMVYLQKENIIDESGMPKERFSAEFPKEGPSILRIQQVVRGDSAAYFCASSPSVGGYNSPLHFGNGTRLTVT.

The chain uses TRBV5-1 and TRBJ1-2; 8 nucleotides match TRBD1. This CDR3 region has 15 residues. The V and J ends lost 4 bases and 2 bases, in that order; junction bases with no gene match: 7. The germline V gene encodes CDR1 SGHRS and CDR2 YFSETQ. CDR3 coding DNA: TGCGCCAGCAGCCCGGGACAGGAGGCAAACTATGGCTACACCTTC. As protein: CASSPGQEANYGYTF. The complete variable domain, with remaining parts taken from reference TRBV5-1 and TRBJ1-2, reads KAGVTQTPRYLIKTRGQQVTLSCSPISGHRSVSWYQQTPGQGLQFLFEYFSETQRNKGNFPGRFSGRQFSNSRSEMNVSTLELGDSALYLCASSPGQEANYGYTFGSGTRLTVV.

This clone appeared a few times. V and J are TRBV5-1 and TRBJ2-7; D is perhaps TRBD2 (7 bases). Trimming took 0 bases from V and 0 from J, leaving 13 bases between them. Germline CDR1 SGHRS, CDR2 YFSETQ. The CDR3 length is 16 residues. The CDR3 coding sequence is TGCGCCAGCAGCTTGGTCGGGGGGCGTACCTCCTACGAGCAGTACTTC. This codes for CASSLVGGRTSYEQYF.

This chain joins TRBV27 and TRBJ2-5; 9 bases map to TRBD2. Germline trimming cut 2 bases from V and 4 bases from J; bases unmatched to any gene: 8. The germline V gene encodes CDR1 MNHEY and CDR2 SMNVEV (reference sequence). CDR3 size: 16 residues. CDR3 DNA: TGTGCCAGCAGTTTAGAGGCGGGGGGGCGGGTAGAGACCCAGTACTTC. This gives the protein CASSLEAGGRVETQYF.

Of note for this clone: The same CDR3 can be traced to other DNA sequences in this sample. The rearrangement links TRBV28 to TRBJ2-7; D remains ambiguous. Germline V CDR1 and CDR2: MDHEN, SYDVKM. This CDR3 has 12 amino acids. The ends were cut back, 6 bases at V and 2 bases at J, with 8 bases in the middle. The CDR3 reads CASSLPPYEQYF. The CDR3 bases are TGTGCCAGCAGCCTACCACCCTACGAGCAGTACTTC.

The chain is built from TRBV28 and TRBJ2-7, with TRBD2 as a possible D gene (5 bases). The V and J ends lost 7 bases and 0 bases respectively, with 19 bases between them. CDR3 size: 16 residues. Germline CDR1 reads MDHEN; CDR2 reads SYDVKM. Here the CDR3 DNA reads TGTGCCAGCAACCCCCGAGAGGGATACCACTCCTACGAGCAGTACTTC. This translates into CASNPREGYHSYEQYF.

Worth noting for this clone: The same CDR3 is also encoded by other DNA sequences in this sample. The CDR3 nucleotides are TGTGCCTGGAGCGGGGACACTGAAGCTTTCTTT. Translating it yields CAWSGDTEAFF. This chain connects TRBV30 to TRBJ1-1; D gene ambiguous. The CDR3 totals 11 residues. Germline values: CDR1 GTSNPN, CDR2 SVGIG (reference sequence). With 3 bases removed from V and 3 bases from J, the gap between germline ends came to 5 bases.

This clone was recorded a few times. The chain carries TRBV10-1 and TRBJ2-2, with 7 bases that match TRBD2. The CDR3 has 13 residues. Germline V gives CDR1 WNHNN, CDR2 SYGVQD (reference sequence). The J segment lost 6 bases and the V segment lost 3 bases, leaving 1 base of the junction unmatched. The CDR3 loop reads CASSEAGSGELFF. The CDR3 DNA is TGCGCCAGCAGTGAAGCGGGGTCCGGGGAGCTGTTTTTT.

This clone was detected only a few times. The V gene is TRBV10-3, the J gene TRBJ1-6; D may be TRBD1 (5 bases). CDR3 length equals 14 residues. Germline V gene data show CDR1 as ENHRY and CDR2 as SYGVKD. The ends were cut back, 10 bases at V and 5 bases at J, with 15 bases in the middle. DNA of the CDR3: TGTGCCACCCGTAGACAGCAAAATAATTCACCCCTCCACTTT. Translating gives CATRRQQNNSPLHF.

This CDR3 reads CAISYQLAGGYEQYF. The CDR3 bases are TGTGCCATCAGTTACCAACTAGCGGGGGGGTACGAGCAGTACTTC. The rearrangement uses TRBV10-3 and TRBJ2-7; TRBD2 agrees at 13 bases. There are 15 residues in the CDR3. V lost 5 bases, J lost 4 bases, and 5 bases stayed unmatched. The germline V gene encodes CDR1 ENHRY and CDR2 SYGVKD.

J is TRBJ1-2 and V is TRBV10-3; tentative D call: TRBD1 (5 bases). Deletions cut 3 bases from V and 3 bases from J, with 5 bases between. Germline loops: CDR1 ENHRY, CDR2 SYGVKD. The CDR3 runs 12 residues. This CDR3 reads CAISDRDYGYTF. The DNA for the CDR3 is TGTGCCATCAGTGACAGGGACTATGGCTACACCTTC.

This clone was recorded only once. This chain links TRBV28 with TRBJ1-1; D unclear. From germline, CDR1 is MDHEN and CDR2 SYDVKM. V lost 6 bases and J lost 4, with 15 bases in between. This CDR3 spans 14 amino acids. CDR3 residues: CASSPAGSTTEAFF. Here the CDR3 DNA reads TGTGCCAGCAGCCCCGCGGGTTCTACCACTGAAGCTTTCTTT.

The gene calls are TRBV10-3 and TRBJ1-1, with 10 positions matching TRBD1. CDR3 length: 14 amino acids. With 6 bases clipped from V and 7 bases from J, the junction kept 8 bases outside the gene matches. Germline V gives CDR1 ENHRY, CDR2 SYGVKD. The CDR3 nucleotides read TGTGCCATCAGGGAACCCGACAGGGGGCTTGAAGCTTTCTTT. Translating it yields CAIREPDRGLEAFF.

This clone was counted only a few times. The J gene is TRBJ1-5, the V gene TRBV7-2; 10 bases fit TRBD1. V gave up 4 bases and J gave up 7 bases; unmatched junction bases: 7. This CDR3 comprises 15 residues. Germline lookup yields CDR1 SGHTA and CDR2 FQGNSA. CDR3 bases: TGTGCCAGCAGCTCGCTGGGACAGGGGATCCAGCCCCAGCATTTT. Encoded protein: CASSSLGQGIQPQHF.

The DNA of the CDR3 is TGTGCCACCAGCAGAGAGGTAGGGGACTCCTACAATGAGCAGTTCTTC. This encodes CATSREVGDSYNEQFF. This sequence joins TRBV15 and TRBJ2-1; a possible D gene is TRBD1 (5 bases). The V gene lost 0 bases and the J gene lost 0 bases, with 9 bases spanning the gap. The V gene's germline CDR1 is LNHNV and CDR2 YYDKDF (reference sequence). This CDR3 region has 16 residues.

The V call is TRBV5-1, the J call TRBJ1-6; TRBD1 matches at 12 bases. From germline, CDR1 is SGHRS and CDR2 YFSETQ. The CDR3 is 17 amino acids. V shed 4 bases, J shed 8 bases, and the junction held 10 bases outside the gene matches. The CDR3 coding sequence is TGCGCCAGCAGCGGTGGGACAGGGGGCTTTGGTGATTCACCCCTCCACTTT. It specifies CASSGGTGGFGDSPLHF.

The V and J genes are TRBV6-5 and TRBJ2-7; 10 positions match TRBD2. The CDR3 extends over 14 amino acids. From germline, CDR1 is MNHEY and CDR2 SVGAGI. V was pared by 7 bases and J by 7 bases, with 10 bases of the junction left unmatched. CDR3: CASMTSGSQNEQYF. In nucleotides, the CDR3 is TGTGCCAGCATGACTAGCGGGTCGCAAAATGAGCAGTACTTC.

The V gene is TRBV5-1, the J gene TRBJ2-1, with a tentative D call TRBD2 (5 bases). The V end lost 2 bases, the J end lost 1 base, and 22 bases lay between the germline ends. The germline V gene has CDR1 SGHRS and CDR2 YFSETQ. This CDR3 has 19 amino acids. The CDR3 here is CASSFVPPLSRDSYNEQFF. CDR3 sequence (DNA): TGCGCCAGCAGCTTCGTCCCCCCGTTAAGCCGGGATTCCTACAATGAGCAGTTCTTC.

This clone appeared a single time. The chain has TRBV10-2 and TRBJ2-2; 10 bases line up with TRBD2. After removal of 8 bases from V and 4 bases from J, the junction contained 7 bases not matched to a gene. CDR3 length equals 15 residues. The germline V gene has CDR1 WSHSY and CDR2 SAAADI. Written as DNA, the CDR3 is TGCGCCAGCTCGAATAGCGGGGGGTCCACCGGGGAGCTGTTTTTT. This sequence encodes CASSNSGGSTGELFF.

The chain recombines TRBV9 with TRBJ2-1; D may be TRBD2 (7 bases). The CDR3 is made up of 16 amino acids. Germline CDR1 and CDR2: SGDLS and YYNGEE. The ends were cut back, 3 bases at V and 1 base at J, with 14 bases in the middle. Written as DNA, the CDR3 is TGTGCCAGCAGCGCCCGGGGGGCCGGTTCCTACAATGAGCAGTTCTTC. Its protein is CASSARGAGSYNEQFF.

This clone was recorded once. The rearrangement links TRBV5-6 to TRBJ1-3, with unresolved D. Trimming removed 1 base at V and 3 bases at J, with 8 bases between. This CDR3 is built from 14 residues. Per germline, CDR1 SGHDT and CDR2 YYEEEE. DNA of the CDR3: TGTGCCAGCAGCTTGTCACGGGTTGGAAACACCATATATTTT. It translates to CASSLSRVGNTIYF.

The CDR3 bases are TGCGCCAGCAGCAACACAGGGGTTTTGGATGGCTACACCTTC. As protein: CASSNTGVLDGYTF. The chain couples TRBV4-1 to TRBJ1-2; 7 positions agree with TRBD1. The CDR3 extends over 14 amino acids. Germline V gene sequence: CDR1 MGHRA, CDR2 YSYEKL. Trimming at V came to 5 bases and at J to 6 bases, leaving 9 bases not matched to a gene.

The V gene is TRBV10-1, the J gene TRBJ2-2; a possible D gene is TRBD1 (5 bases). The V gene lost 7 bases and the J gene lost 0 bases, with 6 bases spanning the gap. The germline CDR1 and CDR2 sequences are WNHNN and SYGVQD (reference sequence). The CDR3 spans 13 residues. In nucleotides, the CDR3 is TGCGCCAGCAAGGGGACGAACACCGGGGAGCTGTTTTTT. It encodes CASKGTNTGELFF.

The V gene is TRBV7-3, the J gene TRBJ2-3; 8 nucleotides agree with TRBD2. The CDR3 is made up of 15 amino acids. V trimming: 4 bases; J trimming: 1 base; junction bases outside the gene matches: 4. Germline CDR1 is SGHTA and CDR2 is FQGTGA. The CDR3 nucleotides are TGTGCCAGCAGCTCCTCCGGGGGGGGCACAGATACGCAGTATTTT. This codes for CASSSSGGGTDTQYF.

J is TRBJ1-2 and V is TRBV5-6, with D uncertain. From germline, CDR1 is SGHDT and CDR2 YYEEEE. The CDR3 runs 12 residues. V shed 4 bases and J shed 7 bases, with 11 bases lying between them. CDR3 amino acids: CASSLARVGYTF. The CDR3 DNA is TGTGCCAGCAGCCTGGCGAGGGTTGGCTACACCTTC.